The subject of this entry is one T cell receptor beta chain. The antigen is undetermined. The data are from a study of cytotoxic CD8 clonotypes in ibrutinib-treated CLL. Study conclusions and caveats: Sampling times (in sustained-remission versus progressing patients) were not the same. At ibrutinib response, clonality increased, and at progression it declined back toward baseline.

Genomic DNA for TCR beta libraries, around 2 micrograms, came from cryopreserved PBMCs. Deep sequencing aimed at 1 in 200,000 to 1 in 1 million T cells' resolution. The assay was immunoSEQ multiplex PCR, and TCRdb's table has in-frame clones only and misses some. The sample has 150,000 or so clones, over 65% seen once. The V gene end was trimmed by 7 bases and the J gene end by 7 bases; junction bases not matched to a gene: 7. This CDR3 has 14 residues. Germline-derived CDR1 and CDR2 are LNHDA and SQIVND (reference sequence). Specimen: PBMCs, collected after 12 months of ibrutinib treatment. This chain joins TRBV19 and TRBJ2-2; 9 nucleotides match TRBD1. This clonotype was sampled from a human donor with chronic lymphocytic leukemia. CDR3 in amino acids: CASNNRGQGGELFF. The DNA for the CDR3 is TGTGCCAGTAATAACAGGGGGCAGGGCGGGGAGCTGTTTTTT.